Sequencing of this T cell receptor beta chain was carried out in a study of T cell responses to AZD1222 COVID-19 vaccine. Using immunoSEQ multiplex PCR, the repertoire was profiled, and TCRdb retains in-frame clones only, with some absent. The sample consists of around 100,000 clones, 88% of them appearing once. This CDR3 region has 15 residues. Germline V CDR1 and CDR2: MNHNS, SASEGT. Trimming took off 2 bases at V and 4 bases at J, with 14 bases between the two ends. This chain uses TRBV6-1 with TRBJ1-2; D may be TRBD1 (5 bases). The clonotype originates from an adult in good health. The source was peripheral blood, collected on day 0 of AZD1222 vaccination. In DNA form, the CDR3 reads TGTGCCAGCAGTGAATACTTCGACAGACTCTATGGCTACACCTTC. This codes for CASSEYFDRLYGYTF.